A single sample gave rise to the 14 T cell receptor beta chains below, sequenced in a study of T cell responses to AZD1222 COVID-19 vaccine. Sequencing used immunoSEQ multiplex PCR; TCRdb keeps in-frame clones, though not all of them. The table records tens of thousands of clones, approximately 91% of them present only once. Here the sequenced sample was peripheral blood, taken on day 0 of AZD1222 vaccination. The source is an adult in good health.

This chain joins TRBV19 and TRBJ1-2; TRBD1 might be the D (6 bases). Trimming pared 6 bases from V and 5 bases from J, leaving 22 bases between. This CDR3 is built from 16 residues. From germline, CDR1 is LNHDA and CDR2 SQIVND (reference sequence). This CDR3 reads CASSYDPRGTTYGYTF. Here the CDR3 DNA reads TGTGCCAGTAGCTACGACCCCCGCGGGACAACGTATGGCTACACCTTC.

V gene TRBV30 combines with J gene TRBJ1-5, with TRBD1 as a possible D gene (5 bases). The V end lost 1 base, the J end lost 2 bases, and 6 bases lay between the germline ends. The CDR3 covers 13 residues. Germline CDR1 and CDR2: GTSNPN and SVGIG (reference sequence). The CDR3, as DNA: TGTGCCTGGAGTGGAGGGGGCAATCAGCCCCAGCATTTT. Protein product: CAWSGGGNQPQHF. The entire variable domain, with the rest obtained from reference TRBV30 and TRBJ1-5, is as follows: SQTIHQWPATLVQPVGSPLSLECTVEGTSNPNLYWYRQAAGRGLQLLFYSVGIGQISSEVPQNLSASRPQDRQFILSSKKLLLSDSGFYLCAWSGGGNQPQHFGDGTRLSIL.

The chain carries TRBV2 and TRBJ1-4, with D unresolved. The CDR3 loop spans 14 amino acids. Looked up from germline, CDR1 is SNHLY and CDR2 is FYNNEI. Trimming shortened V by 6 bases and J by 6 bases, and 14 bases separated the two germline ends. The CDR3 DNA reads TGTGCCAGCAGGGATGAGGGAAATGATGAAAAACTGTTTTTT. This gives the protein CASRDEGNDEKLFF.

V usage is TRBV14 and J usage is TRBJ2-5; TRBD1 might be the D (6 bases). The CDR3 spans 15 residues. CDR1 and CDR2 from the germline V gene are SGHDN and FVKESK. The V gene lost 1 base and the J gene lost 5 bases, with 14 bases spanning the gap. The CDR3 region is CASSQAGAASETQYF. CDR3 in DNA: TGTGCCAGCAGCCAAGCAGGGGCGGCGAGTGAGACCCAGTACTTC. The whole variable domain, filled in from reference TRBV14 and TRBJ2-5, reads EAGVTQFPSHSVIEKGQTVTLRCDPISGHDNLYWYRRVMGKEIKFLLHFVKESKQDESGMPNNRFLAERTGGTYSTLKVQPAELEDSGVYFCASSQAGAASETQYFGPGTRLLVL.

The chain combines TRBV15 with TRBJ1-5; TRBD1 agrees at 9 bases. The CDR3 extends over 16 amino acids. V lost 3 bases and J lost 7; bases outside the gene matches: 10. CDR1 LNHNV and CDR2 YYDKDF come from the germline V gene (reference sequence). The CDR3 reads CATSRAGTGNLQPQHF. CDR3 DNA: TGTGCCACCAGCAGGGCCGGGACAGGGAACTTGCAGCCCCAGCATTTT. Full variable domain (remainder filled in from reference TRBV15 and TRBJ1-5): DAMVIQNPRYQVTQFGKPVTLSCSQTLNHNVMYWYQQKSSQAPKLLFHYYDKDFNNEADTPDNFQSRRPNTSFCFLDIRSPGLGDTAMYLCATSRAGTGNLQPQHFGDGTRLSIL.

The chain employs TRBV28 and TRBJ2-5; D might be TRBD1 (6 bases). V lost 5 bases, J lost 5 bases, and 15 bases lay in between. The CDR3 is 14 amino acids. Germline V gene data show CDR1 as MDHEN and CDR2 as SYDVKM. CDR3 residues: CASSLPRGSETQYF. Here the CDR3 DNA reads TGTGCCAGCAGTCTCCCTAGGGGGTCGGAGACCCAGTACTTC.

The chain uses TRBV5-1 and TRBJ1-4; 9 bases are a match to TRBD1. Per the germline V gene, CDR1 is SGHRS and CDR2 is YFSETQ. The V gene end was trimmed by 3 bases and the J gene end by 8 bases; junction bases not matched to a gene: 5. This CDR3 is 14 amino acids long. The CDR3 here is CASSSGQGKEKLFF. CDR3 sequence (DNA): TGCGCCAGCAGCTCGGGACAGGGAAAGGAAAAACTGTTTTTT. Variable domain in full (rest from reference TRBV5-1 and TRBJ1-4): KAGVTQTPRYLIKTRGQQVTLSCSPISGHRSVSWYQQTPGQGLQFLFEYFSETQRNKGNFPGRFSGRQFSNSRSEMNVSTLELGDSALYLCASSSGQGKEKLFFGSGTQLSVL.

The chain is built from TRBV29-1 and TRBJ1-1; D is unclear. V lost 4 bases and J 5 bases, leaving 14 bases between the germline ends. The length of the CDR3 is 13 residues. Germline V CDR1 and CDR2: SQVTM, ANQGSEA. The CDR3 bases are TGCAGCGTTGTAGCACGGCGGGATACTGAAGCTTTCTTT. Its protein product is CSVVARRDTEAFF.

The V gene is TRBV21-1, the J gene TRBJ1-2; the listed D gene, TRBD1, was not tested against the DNA. TRBV21-1 is described as a pseudogene. This CDR3 region has 14 residues. The chain's CDR3 is CASSTDGANYGYTF. CDR3 coding DNA: TGTGCCAGCAGCACCGATGGGGCGAACTATGGCTACACCTTC.

V and J are TRBV4-3 and TRBJ2-1; 7 positions match TRBD1. CDR1 is LGHNA and CDR2 is YSLEER in the germline V gene. The ends lost 5 bases at V and 12 bases at J; junction bases unmatched: 13. This CDR3 spans 14 amino acids. The CDR3 protein is CASSYGQAGSSQFF. The DNA of the CDR3 is TGCGCCAGCAGCTACGGACAGGCAGGGAGCTCGCAGTTCTTC.

This clone was recorded a few times. The chain joins TRBV4-3 to TRBJ2-1, with D perhaps matching TRBD1 or TRBD2 (5 bases each). V shed 1 base and J shed 1 base, with 5 bases lying between them. The length of the CDR3 is 14 residues. Germline V lookup: CDR1 LGHNA, CDR2 YSLEER. Written as DNA, the CDR3 is TGCGCCAGCAGCCAAGGGGGGTCCTACAATGAGCAGTTCTTC. Protein: CASSQGGSYNEQFF.

The CDR3 region is CASSLYGQGNTEAFF. DNA for the CDR3: TGCGCCAGCAGCTTATACGGACAGGGGAACACTGAAGCTTTCTTT. This rearrangement joins TRBV5-1 to TRBJ1-1, with 8 bases lining up with TRBD1. The ends lost 2 bases at V and 1 base at J; junction bases unmatched: 4. Germline CDR1 is SGHRS and CDR2 is YFSETQ. The CDR3 totals 15 residues. The full variable domain, its missing parts supplied by reference TRBV5-1 and TRBJ1-1, is KAGVTQTPRYLIKTRGQQVTLSCSPISGHRSVSWYQQTPGQGLQFLFEYFSETQRNKGNFPGRFSGRQFSNSRSEMNVSTLELGDSALYLCASSLYGQGNTEAFFGQGTRLTVV.

This chain links TRBV5-1 with TRBJ2-5, with 11 positions matching TRBD2. Germline CDR1 SGHRS, CDR2 YFSETQ. The V gene end was trimmed by 3 bases and the J gene end by 1 base; junction bases not matched to a gene: 5. This CDR3 has 16 residues. The DNA for the CDR3 is TGCGCCAGCAGCTCGTTAGCGGGGGGGCTCCAAGAGACCCAGTACTTC. This sequence encodes CASSSLAGGLQETQYF.

The rearrangement uses TRBV7-8 and TRBJ1-2; 10 bases align to TRBD1. V was pared by 6 bases and J by 5 bases, with 6 bases of the junction left unmatched. The CDR3 has 14 residues. The germline V gene encodes CDR1 SGHVS and CDR2 FQNEAQ. The CDR3 loop is CASRAGTGAYGYTF. DNA for the CDR3: TGTGCCAGCAGGGCCGGGACAGGGGCGTATGGCTACACCTTC.